This T cell receptor (beta chain) is from a study of blood T cell repertoires in COVID-19. On the study more broadly: The United States, Italy and Spain provided the acute and convalescent COVID-19 samples. In each case, the material was cDNA or gDNA derived from T cells, B-cell-depleted T cells, or PBMCs.

The ends were cut back, 2 bases at V and 1 base at J, with 8 bases in the middle. The CDR3 has 14 residues. The germline V gene has CDR1 MNHEY and CDR2 SVGAGI. Under the authors' procedure: The assay estimated nucleated cells by amplifying reference gene primers. Sequencing was performed with immunoSEQ multiplex PCR; in TCRdb, only in-frame clones are kept and a portion is missing. That table is the source of V, J and clone size, and D and trimming were worked out from the DNA. The table lists over 45,000 clones, around 86% of them singletons. The chain is built from TRBV6-5 and TRBJ1-1; maybe TRBD1 (5 bases). The TCR comes from an elderly woman with acute or convalescent COVID-19. The sequencing input was peripheral blood. CDR3 protein: CASSYGGGNTEAFF. Here the CDR3 DNA reads TGTGCCAGCAGTTACGGCGGGGGGAACACTGAAGCTTTCTTT.